These T cell receptor beta chains were read from a single sample in a study of blood T cell repertoires in COVID-19. The protocol was immunoSEQ multiplex PCR, while the TCRdb copy is restricted to in-frame clones and leaves out a portion. The sample includes 200,000 to 250,000 clones, roughly 80% seen only once; the top ten take around 8%. Sequenced sample: peripheral blood. The receptors were gathered from a woman of 80 years or more with COVID-19, enrolled during active disease. The CDR3 runs from the conserved cysteine through the conserved F or W. D genes are given only for firm matches. Not all rows give a size; the values are once, few, many and, for expanded clones, a class.

length	size	V	D	J	CDR3	DNA
14	NA	TRBV6-1	NA	TRBJ1-2	CASSELRQIYGYTF	TGTGCCAGCAGTGAACTTCGACAGATCTATGGCTACACCTTC
14	NA	TRBV30	NA	TRBJ1-3	CAWSQTGTGNTIYF	TGTGCCTGGAGTCAGACAGGAACTGGAAACACCATATATTTT
15	NA	TRBV18	NA	TRBJ1-3	CASSPRQASGNTIYF	TGTGCCAGCTCACCTCGACAGGCCTCTGGAAACACCATATATTTT
15	NA	TRBV7-9	TRBD1	TRBJ1-3	CASSSPGQGGNTIYF	TGTGCCAGCAGCTCCCCGGGACAGGGTGGAAACACCATATATTTT
14	NA	TRBV7-2	NA	TRBJ1-2	CASSYLGANYGYTF	TGTGCCAGCAGCTACCTGGGGGCCAACTATGGCTACACCTTC
16	NA	TRBV6-2/TRBV6-3	NA	TRBJ1-2	CASSPRGAQRNYGYTF	TGTGCCAGCAGCCCTCGGGGGGCGCAGCGTAACTATGGCTACACCTTC
13	NA	TRBV30	NA	TRBJ1-2	CACPRGANYGYTF	TGTGCCTGCCCCAGGGGAGCTAACTATGGCTACACCTTC
13	NA	TRBV2	TRBD2	TRBJ2-7	CASSMVAGGEQYF	TGTGCCAGCAGTATGGTAGCGGGAGGCGAGCAGTACTTC
13	few	TRBV4-2	NA	TRBJ2-3	CASSQGQQDTQYF	TGTGCCAGCAGCCAAGGACAGCAAGATACGCAGTATTTT
17	NA	TRBV5-1	TRBD2	TRBJ2-7	CASSLAGASGAITEQYF	TGCGCCAGCAGCTTGGCCGGAGCTAGCGGGGCCATCACCGAGCAGTACTTC
14	NA	TRBV6-2/TRBV6-3	TRBD2	TRBJ2-1	CASSPSGGLDEQFF	TGTGCCAGCAGCCCGTCGGGGGGGCTGGATGAGCAGTTCTTC
13	NA	TRBV4-1	NA	TRBJ1-2	CASRRPGSYGYTF	TGCGCCAGCAGACGCCCAGGGTCCTATGGCTACACCTTC
15	once	TRBV4-2	NA	TRBJ1-4	CASSPIGEVNEKLFF	TGTGCCAGCAGCCCAATTGGGGAGGTCAATGAAAAACTGTTTTTT
13	NA	TRBV10-3	NA	TRBJ2-5	CAISEGSQETQYF	TGTGCCATCAGTGAGGGCAGCCAAGAGACCCAGTACTTC
15	NA	TRBV5-1	NA	TRBJ2-2	CASSSQTGNTGELFF	TGCGCCAGCAGCTCCCAAACGGGAAACACCGGGGAGCTGTTTTTT
14	NA	TRBV5-1	NA	TRBJ1-4	CASSLAGRNEKLFF	TGCGCCAGCAGCTTGGCAGGTCGTAATGAAAAACTGTTTTTT
16	few	TRBV9	NA	TRBJ1-4	CASSVASGSTNEKLFF	TGTGCCAGCAGCGTAGCGTCAGGGTCAACTAATGAAAAACTGTTTTTT
11	NA	TRBV20-1	TRBD1	TRBJ1-2	CSARGQGGYTF	TGCAGTGCTAGAGGACAGGGAGGCTACACCTTC
14	NA	TRBV20-1	TRBD2	TRBJ2-1	CSASKTSGFNEQFF	TGCAGTGCTAGTAAAACTAGCGGATTCAATGAGCAGTTCTTC
15	few	TRBV5-1	TRBD1	TRBJ2-3	CASSRDRRGADTQYF	TGCGCCAGCAGCCGGGACAGGAGGGGGGCAGATACGCAGTATTTT
12	NA	TRBV10-3	TRBD2	TRBJ2-5	CAIGREGKTQYF	TGTGCCATCGGAAGGGAGGGAAAGACCCAGTACTTC
16	NA	TRBV5-1	TRBD2	TRBJ2-1	CASSLTSGGSYNEQFF	TGCGCCAGCAGCTTGACTAGCGGGGGATCCTACAATGAGCAGTTCTTC
13	NA	TRBV3-1/TRBV3-2	NA	TRBJ1-1	CASSTNMNTEAFF	TGTGCCAGCAGCACGAACATGAACACTGAAGCTTTCTTT
14	many	TRBV10-2	TRBD1	TRBJ2-7	CASSMDRPSSEQYF	TGCGCCAGCAGTATGGACAGGCCGTCTAGCGAGCAGTACTTC
14	once	TRBV10-3	TRBD1	TRBJ2-7	CATRGQEGSYEQYF	TGTGCCACCCGGGGACAGGAAGGATCCTACGAGCAGTACTTC
13	NA	TRBV28	TRBD1	TRBJ2-7	CASSWDRDSEQYF	TGTGCCAGCAGTTGGGACAGGGATAGCGAGCAGTACTTC
15	NA	TRBV5-1	NA	TRBJ2-3	CASSFTGSPSDTQYF	TGCGCCAGCAGCTTTACAGGGTCCCCCTCAGATACGCAGTATTTT
16	NA	TRBV28	TRBD1	TRBJ1-4	CASSSHRGATNEKLFF	TGTGCCAGCAGTTCCCACAGGGGCGCAACTAATGAAAAACTGTTTTTT
14	NA	TRBV19	TRBD2	TRBJ2-1	CATLAGGSYNEQFF	TGTGCCACCTTAGCGGGAGGGAGCTACAATGAGCAGTTCTTC
14	NA	TRBV3-1/TRBV3-2	NA	TRBJ2-1	CASSRNSPGNEQFF	TGTGCCAGCAGCCGGAACAGTCCAGGGAATGAGCAGTTCTTC
13	NA	TRBV5-1	NA	TRBJ2-5	CASSPGGGETQYF	TGCGCCAGCAGCCCCGGTGGGGGGGAGACCCAGTACTTC
16	NA	TRBV28	NA	TRBJ1-2	CASSLTGMKSNYGYTF	TGTGCCAGCAGTTTAACCGGGATGAAAAGTAACTATGGCTACACCTTC
15	few	TRBV28	NA	TRBJ1-1	CASSLQQTLNTEAFF	TGTGCCAGCAGTTTACAGCAGACTCTGAACACTGAAGCTTTCTTT
14	NA	TRBV2	TRBD1	TRBJ2-7	CASSLQGARYEQYF	TGTGCCAGCAGTCTCCAGGGGGCGCGGTACGAGCAGTACTTC
14	NA	TRBV18	NA	TRBJ1-6	CASSPGTSPAPLHF	TGTGCCAGCTCACCGGGGACTTCACCGGCACCCCTCCACTTT
13	many	TRBV5-4	TRBD1	TRBJ1-2	CASSSGQGNGYTF	TGTGCCAGCAGCTCAGGACAGGGGAACGGCTACACCTTC
14	NA	TRBV5-1	NA	TRBJ1-2	CASSLEGDYYGYTF	TGCGCCAGCAGCTTGGAAGGGGATTACTATGGCTACACCTTC
17	NA	TRBV6-6	TRBD2	TRBJ2-7	CASSRRVGRSLAGESSF	TGTGCCAGCAGCCGACGAGTGGGGCGAAGTCTAGCGGGAGAATCCAGCTTC
17	NA	TRBV18	NA	TRBJ2-1	CASSPPTGVSSYNEQFF	TGTGCCAGCTCACCACCGACGGGGGTAAGCTCCTACAATGAGCAGTTCTTC
14	NA	TRBV19	NA	TRBJ1-2	CASSTPKISYGYTF	TGTGCCAGTAGTACCCCGAAAATTAGCTATGGCTACACCTTC
15	NA	TRBV19	NA	TRBJ2-3	CASSIQFGGVDTQYF	TGTGCCAGTAGTATACAGTTTGGGGGCGTAGATACGCAGTATTTT
14	NA	TRBV18	TRBD1	TRBJ2-1	CASSPGQGYNEQFF	TGTGCCAGCTCACCGGGACAGGGGTACAATGAGCAGTTCTTC
13	NA	TRBV19	TRBD1	TRBJ2-1	CASSIVARTGQFF	TGTGCCAGTAGTATAGTAGCCCGGACAGGGCAGTTCTTC
14	few	TRBV5-1	NA	TRBJ1-1	CASIRGEGDTEAFF	TGCGCCAGCATTCGAGGGGAGGGGGACACTGAAGCTTTCTTT
16	NA	TRBV3-1/TRBV3-2	NA	TRBJ1-1	CASSHTSLTGDTEAFF	TGTGCCAGCAGCCATACTAGTCTTACGGGGGACACTGAAGCTTTCTTT
15	few	TRBV7-9	NA	TRBJ1-2	CASSLTTGRNYGYTF	TGTGCCAGCAGCTTAACAACAGGGCGCAACTATGGCTACACCTTC
15	NA	TRBV7-2	TRBD1	TRBJ1-4	CASSWGQGGGGKLFF	TGTGCCAGCAGCTGGGGACAGGGAGGCGGAGGAAAACTGTTTTTT
14	NA	TRBV11-2	NA	TRBJ2-3	CASSLQGSTDTQYF	TGTGCCAGCAGCCTACAGGGCAGCACAGATACGCAGTATTTT
15	few	TRBV19	NA	TRBJ1-3	CASSTGQTSGNTIYF	TGTGCCAGTAGTACTGGACAGACCTCTGGAAACACCATATATTTT
19	NA	TRBV9	NA	TRBJ2-2	CASSPRGRSGGSNTGELFF	TGTGCCAGCAGCCCGAGGGGGCGAAGCGGGGGATCGAACACCGGGGAGCTGTTTTTT